This TCR beta chain was identified in a study of monozygotic twins with inflammatory bowel disease (dated by TCRdb to between 2018 and 2021). Looking at the study overall: A total of about 28 monozygotic twin pairs were included in the full study, comprising nine German pairs (four IBD-concordant, five IBD-discordant) and 19 IBD-discordant Danish pairs. Each individual had, on average, about 151 000 unique TCRalpha sequences and 181 000 unique TCRbeta sequences available for analysis. Disease-associated traits were sought mainly through comparisons between IBD patients and their genetically identical healthy co-twins within discordant pairs.

From each donor, an approximately 2.5 ml peripheral blood sample was collected into PAXgene tubes and stored at -80 degrees C. Without T cell sorting, total RNA was isolated from whole blood using the PAXgene blood miRNA kit on an automated QIAcube. Deep TCRalpha and TCRbeta repertoire profiling with unique molecular barcoding was performed on peripheral blood of monozygotic twin pairs concordant or discordant for inflammatory bowel disease. Smoking habits were recorded for all twin pairs, and individuals were classified as current, former or never smokers. The CDR3 contains 15 residues, cysteine and phenylalanine counted. DNA was not recorded. CDR1 DFQATT and CDR2 SNEGSKA were looked up in the germline V gene (reference sequence). Regarding this clonotype: The antigen this receptor binds is unknown.

Overall study results and their limits: No single strong signal or clonotype linked to IBD turned up in the results, so the idea that one exists was not supported. Compared with healthy twins, IBD patients shared fewer clonotypes with other individuals, and the difference was most pronounced in patients with signs of disease activity. A decrease in TCRbeta repertoire diversity, as measured by inverse Simpson index, was observed in IBD patients compared with their healthy co-twins. The analysis was unable to tell apart different T cell subtypes. Repertoire similarity did not differ between concordant and discordant twins, possibly due to limited statistical power. Because patients were on differing immunosuppressive treatments, the repertoires may have picked up extra background noise and inter-individual variability.

Library preparation employed 5' RACE. Each TCR library was prepared from 3,000 to 4,000 ng of total RNA. For each sample, cDNA synthesis with SMARTScribe reverse transcriptase was split into eight separate reactions. During cDNA synthesis, template switching was used to introduce unique molecular identifiers that contained a 6-nucleotide sample barcode. Amplification of TCRalpha and TCRbeta cDNA involved two nested PCRs of about 15 and 9 cycles, and each PCR was followed by bead purification. Before amplification, the cDNA was both treated with uracil DNA-glycosylase and purified with the QIAquick PCR purification kit. In the second PCR, Illumina TruSeq-compatible adapters and sample-specific barcodes were added. TapeStation and Qubit were used to check library quality and concentration, and 5 to 6.5 ng of each library went into the pool. The pooled libraries were sequenced with 2 x 100 bp reads and custom sequencing primers on an Illumina HiSeq2500 single-index Rapid Run. In the source study's methods: UMI-based consensus assembly with MiGEC version 1.2.6 was used to correct PCR and sequencing errors. MiXCR version 2.1.1 was used to carry out V(D)J alignment, clonotype assembly and CDR3 extraction. Normalisation of gene usage, clonotype sharing and MAIT/NKT TCR abundance was achieved by analysing the top 1000, 10 000 and 20 000 clonotypes per sample. After downsampling to 27 000 UMIs, diversity was calculated as the inverse Simpson index using the vegan R package. Paired Mann-Whitney U tests on discordant twin pairs were used, with Benjamini-Hochberg multiple-testing correction. TCRdb reprocessed the raw reads; every CDR3 protein sequence is a single record, and DNA is not supplied. The V and J calls were determined by TCRdb, not by the authors. The table for this sample shows 88,000 or so distinct CDR3 sequences. Approximately 7% of the sample is held by the ten biggest clonotypes.

The sequence was obtained from a human donor with ulcerative colitis or Crohn's disease, or a healthy co-twin of an affected twin (not recorded which). The chain links TRBV20-1 with TRBJ2-1; TCRdb's D call of TRBD1 is untestable without DNA. Sample: blood. For the CDR3, the sequence is CSARDYTRGHNEQFF.